This T cell receptor (beta chain) was sequenced during a study of T cell responses to AZD1222 COVID-19 vaccine. Study-wide results and caveats: Targeting of unmutated variant regions was reportedly seen in nearly half of spike-specific TCRs. Just five or six AZD1222 recipients were seropositive at baseline. Spike was spanned by vaccine-associated CD4 TCRs, with dominance at 160-218 and 743-854.

Repertoires were generated with immunoSEQ multiplex PCR, while TCRdb's copy carries only in-frame clones and drops some. Of 50,000 to 65,000 clones listed, over 75% are singletons. The germline gives CDR1 SNHLY, CDR2 FYNNEI. This CDR3 contains 13 residues. V lost 2 bases and J lost 5, with 7 bases in between. In the case of this clone: Antigen specificity is unknown.

This receptor was taken from an adult who received the AZD1222 COVID-19 vaccine. Sample: peripheral blood, taken 28 days after the second AZD1222 dose. The chain couples TRBV2 to TRBJ1-5, with D maybe TRBD1 (5 bases). DNA of the CDR3: TGTGCCAGCAGTGAAAGGGGAGATCAGCCCCAGCATTTT. The encoded protein is CASSERGDQPQHF.